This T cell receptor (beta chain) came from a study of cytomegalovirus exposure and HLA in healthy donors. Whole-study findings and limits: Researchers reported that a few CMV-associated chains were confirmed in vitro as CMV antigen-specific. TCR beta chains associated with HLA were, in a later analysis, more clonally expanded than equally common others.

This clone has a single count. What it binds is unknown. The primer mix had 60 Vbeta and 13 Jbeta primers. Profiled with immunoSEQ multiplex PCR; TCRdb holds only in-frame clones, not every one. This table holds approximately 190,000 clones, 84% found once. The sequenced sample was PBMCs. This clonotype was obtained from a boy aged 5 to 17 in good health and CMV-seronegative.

The DNA for the CDR3 is TGTGCCAGCAGCTTCTACAGGGATCGCGAGACCCAGTACTTC. Translation gives CASSFYRDRETQYF. The chain links TRBV5-6 to TRBJ2-5; D is possibly TRBD1 (6 bases). The V gene's germline CDR1 is SGHDT and CDR2 YYEEEE. The ends were cut back, 2 bases at V and 5 bases at J, with 13 bases in the middle. The CDR3 is 14 amino acids.